This TCR beta chain was recorded in a study of cytomegalovirus exposure and HLA in healthy donors. The study's findings and limits: A few CMV-associated chains proved CMV antigen-specific in vitro.

As concerns this clone: Antigen: not known.

CDR3 length: 13 residues. Deletions cut 6 bases from V and 0 bases from J, with 6 bases between. In germline, CDR1 is SGHNT, CDR2 YENEEA. Generated by immunoSEQ multiplex PCR, the TCRdb table keeps only in-frame clones and is missing some. This sample has about 130,000 clones; 89% occur once, and the top ten carry roughly 2%. The chain employs TRBV11-3 and TRBJ2-1; perhaps TRBD1 as D (6 bases). This TCR was recovered from a woman aged 18-29 years in good health and CMV-seronegative. The specimen was PBMCs. CDR3 sequence (DNA): TGTGCCAGCAGGGACAGCTCCTACAATGAGCAGTTCTTC. This encodes CASRDSSYNEQFF.